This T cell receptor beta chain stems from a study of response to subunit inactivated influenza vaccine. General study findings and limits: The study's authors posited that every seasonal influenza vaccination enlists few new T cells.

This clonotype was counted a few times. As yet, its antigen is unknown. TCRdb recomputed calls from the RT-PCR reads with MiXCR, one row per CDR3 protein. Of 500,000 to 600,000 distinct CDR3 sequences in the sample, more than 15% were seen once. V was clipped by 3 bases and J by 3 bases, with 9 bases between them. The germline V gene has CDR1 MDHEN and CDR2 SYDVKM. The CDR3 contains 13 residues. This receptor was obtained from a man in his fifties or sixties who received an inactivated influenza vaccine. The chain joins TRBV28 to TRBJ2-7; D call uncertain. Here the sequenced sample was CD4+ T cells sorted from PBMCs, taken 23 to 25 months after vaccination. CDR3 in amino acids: CASSFYADYEQYF. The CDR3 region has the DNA TGTGCCAGCAGTTTCTATGCTGACTACGAGCAGTACTTC. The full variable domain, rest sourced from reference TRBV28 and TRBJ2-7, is DVKVTQSSRYLVKRTGEKVFLECVQDMDHENMFWYRQDPGLGLRLIYFSYDVKMKEKGDIPEGYSVSREKKERFSLILESASTNQTSMYLCASSFYADYEQYFGPGTRLTVT.